The rows below give T cell receptor beta chains drawn from one sample of a study of blood T cells in healthy people across ages. TCRdb redid the calling of the 5' RACE reads with MiXCR, one entry per CDR3 protein. Among 650,000 to 800,000 distinct CDR3 sequences, under 45% were seen once, and the ten largest hold around 21%. Sequencing was done on a sample of blood. The source is a man between 60 and 75 years old in good health. CDR3s include the opening cysteine and the closing phenylalanine or tryptophan. The D gene is left open where the match is weak. Not all rows give a size; the values are once, few, many and, for expanded clones, a class.

TGTGCCAGCAGCTTAGAGACTGGGGTAAGACCCAACAATGAGCAGTTCTTC CASSLETGVRPNNEQFF - TRBJ2-1 TRBV7-9 few 17
TGTGCCAGCAGATTGACAGGGGAGTTCCATGGCTACACCTTC CASRLTGEFHGYTF TRBD1 TRBJ1-2 TRBV27 - 14
TGTGCCAGCAGTGAATTCAAGGGAGGTCCTGAAGCTTTCTTT CASSEFKGGPEAFF - TRBJ1-1 TRBV2 - 14
TGTGCCAGCAGTTCGACGGCCCCGGCCAAAAACATTCAGTACTTC CASSSTAPAKNIQYF - TRBJ2-4 TRBV6-5 - 15
TGTGCCAGCAGCCGGGGACTGCCCACAGATACGCAGTATTTT CASSRGLPTDTQYF - TRBJ2-3 TRBV7-2 - 14
TGTGCCAGCAGCCCCCCCGTGGCGGAGACCCAGTACTTC CASSPPVAETQYF - TRBJ2-5 TRBV11-3 - 13
TGTGCCAGCAGTTACTCGAGAAGGGCCCACGCGGGGGAGACCCAGTACTTC CASSYSRRAHAGETQYF - TRBJ2-5 TRBV6-5 few 17
TGTGCCACCAGCATCGACAGGGTTAGGGGCTACACCTTC CATSIDRVRGYTF TRBD1 TRBJ1-2 TRBV15 few 13
TGTGCCAGCAGCCCTCGTTACGGGTTGGGGGAGCAGTACTTC CASSPRYGLGEQYF - TRBJ2-7 TRBV11-2 many 14
TGTGCCAGCAGTTACGGTTGGACAGGGGGCGATGGCTACACCTTC CASSYGWTGGDGYTF TRBD1 TRBJ1-2 TRBV6-6 - 15
TGCGCCAGCAGCTTGTGGGGGGCCGGTGAGCAGTACTTC CASSLWGAGEQYF - TRBJ2-7 TRBV5-1 - 13
TGTGCCAGCAGCCCCAGAGGGTTAGGGAACACTGAAGCTTTCTTT CASSPRGLGNTEAFF - TRBJ1-1 TRBV11-3 - 15
TGTGCCAGCAGTGAATGGGAAGGGGGCGTGGGTGGCTACACCTTC CASSEWEGGVGGYTF TRBD1 TRBJ1-2 TRBV25-1 few 15
TGTGCCAGCAGTGCCTCGATTGGCTCTAACTATGGCTACACCTTC CASSASIGSNYGYTF - TRBJ1-2 TRBV12-3/TRBV12-4 few 15
TGTGCCAGCAGTGTACTCCCTGGGGGGTTTGGTAATGAAAAACTGTTTTTT CASSVLPGGFGNEKLFF - TRBJ1-4 TRBV25-1 - 17
TGTGCCAGCAGTTTAGTGGGACTAGCGGGGGGATACAATGAGCAGTACTTC CASSLVGLAGGYNEQYF TRBD2 TRBJ2-5 TRBV12-3/TRBV12-4 - 17
TGTGCCAGCAGTTACTCCTGGGGAGGCCAAGAGACCCAGTACTTC CASSYSWGGQETQYF - TRBJ2-5 TRBV6-6 few 15
TGCAGTGCTAGAGATCCGGCGGCGGGGGGGCCAGATACGCAGTATTTT CSARDPAAGGPDTQYF TRBD2 TRBJ2-3 TRBV20-1 few 16
TGTACCAGCAGTTTAGCGGTGCGGGGCTACACAGATACGCAGTATTTT CTSSLAVRGYTDTQYF - TRBJ2-3 TRBV12-3/TRBV12-4 - 16
TGCGCCAGCAGCCCCGCTAGCGGGGGCCGCCAGACAGATACGCAGTATTTT CASSPASGGRQTDTQYF TRBD2 TRBJ2-3 TRBV5-1 - 17
TGTGCCATCAGTGAGTCGGGACGACTACGGGGGTCCTACGAGCAGTACTTC CAISESGRLRGSYEQYF - TRBJ2-7 TRBV10-3 - 17
TGCGCCAGCAGCCAAGATCGAGTTCCCGGTGGCTACACCTTC CASSQDRVPGGYTF - TRBJ1-2 TRBV4-3 few 14
TGCAGTGCTAGAGTCAGGGCAGGCTACGAGCAGTACTTC CSARVRAGYEQYF - TRBJ2-7 TRBV20-1 once 13
TGTGCCAGCAGCCCCATCGGGCCCCTCCAAACGGAGCAGTTCTTC CASSPIGPLQTEQFF - TRBJ2-1 TRBV28 - 15
TGTGCCAGCATGGGAAGGGGAGACAATGAGCAGTTCTTC CASMGRGDNEQFF - TRBJ2-1 TRBV6-5 - 13
TGTGCCAGCAGTGAGATGCCCCCCGGACTAGCGATCTACGAGCAGTACTTC CASSEMPPGLAIYEQYF TRBD2 TRBJ2-7 TRBV6-1 - 17
TGTGCCAGCACCTTTCGGGCTAGCTCCTACGAGCAGTACTTC CASTFRASSYEQYF - TRBJ2-7 TRBV7-4 few 14
TGCAGTGCTAGAGAAGCTACCAGGGAAACCGGTTCACCCCTCCACTTT CSAREATRETGSPLHF - TRBJ1-6 TRBV20-1 many 16
TGTGCCAGTGCCCCAGCAGGGGGCCTAAGCAATCAGCCCCAGCATTTT CASAPAGGLSNQPQHF TRBD1 TRBJ1-5 TRBV7-8 - 16
TGTGCCAGCAGTGAAATCTGGGCATCCTACAATGAGCAGTTCTTC CASSEIWASYNEQFF - TRBJ2-1 TRBV2 - 15
TGCGCCAGCAGCCAGATCTTTGTTGGGGCCAACGTCCTGACTTTC CASSQIFVGANVLTF - TRBJ2-6 TRBV4-3 few 15
TGCGCCAGCAGCTTGAAGGGGGACGTACGTGAGCAGTACTTC CASSLKGDVREQYF - TRBJ2-7 TRBV5-1 - 14
TGTGCCAGCAGCGCCTACAGGCAAGAGACCCAGTACTTC CASSAYRQETQYF - TRBJ2-5 TRBV2 few 13
TGCGCCAGCAGCTTGCGGGGGGCGTATGAGCAGTTCTTC CASSLRGAYEQFF - TRBJ2-1 TRBV5-1 few 13
TGCAGTGCTTACCTAAGTACACGTGAAGCTTTCTTT CSAYLSTREAFF - TRBJ1-1 TRBV20-1 - 12
TGCAGCGTGATACTAGCGGGGGGACTTACCGGGGAGCTGTTTTTT CSVILAGGLTGELFF TRBD2 TRBJ2-2 TRBV29-1 - 15
TGCAGCGGCTTCGGAAATGAGCAGTTCTTC CSGFGNEQFF - TRBJ2-1 TRBV29-1 many 10
TGTGCCAGCAGCAAACAGGGGAGGGATGGCTACACCTTC CASSKQGRDGYTF TRBD1 TRBJ1-2 TRBV27 few 13
TGTGCCAGCAGTGAAGAGGGGGATACCTACAATGAGCAGTTCTTC CASSEEGDTYNEQFF - TRBJ2-1 TRBV2 - 15
TGCAGTGCTAGATTGGCAGAGGCTGGCTACACCTTC CSARLAEAGYTF - TRBJ1-2 TRBV20-1 few 12
TGCAGTGCTAGAGATAAGTGGGCAGGGGTAGAGACCCAGTACTTC CSARDKWAGVETQYF - TRBJ2-5 TRBV20-1 few 15
TGTGCCAGCAGCCCGGCCACGGGGCCCGCAGATACGCAGTATTTT CASSPATGPADTQYF - TRBJ2-3 TRBV7-9 - 15
TGCAGTGCTAGAGCTCCGGGACTAGCCCCCCAAGAGACCCAGTACTTC CSARAPGLAPQETQYF TRBD2 TRBJ2-5 TRBV20-1 few 16
TGCGCCAGCAGCCCTGGGGCGGGGTCGGGGCAAGAGACCCAGTACTTC CASSPGAGSGQETQYF - TRBJ2-5 TRBV5-1 - 16
TGTGCCAGCAGTGACAAGGGGAGAAAACTGTTTTTT CASSDKGRKLFF - TRBJ1-4 TRBV12-3/TRBV12-4 - 12
TGTGCCAGCAGCCGTTCGCCCGGTGGGAATGAAAAACTGTTTTTT CASSRSPGGNEKLFF - TRBJ1-4 TRBV11-2 - 15
TGCGCCAGCAGCCGGGACAGGGGGGTGTTGCTGGACACTGAAGCTTTCTTT CASSRDRGVLLDTEAFF TRBD1 TRBJ1-1 TRBV4-3 few 17
TGTGCCAGCTCACCTCTTGGAAGCCATGGAGGGGAGACCCAGTACTTC CASSPLGSHGGETQYF - TRBJ2-5 TRBV18 - 16
TGCAGCGTTGAAGATCGTGGGACAGGTCCTCAAGAGACCCAGTACTTC CSVEDRGTGPQETQYF TRBD1 TRBJ2-5 TRBV29-1 - 16
TGTGCCAGCAGCTTAAGTCCCGCGGGCTATGGCTACACCTTC CASSLSPAGYGYTF - TRBJ1-2 TRBV7-9 - 14
TGTGCCAGCAGTTCGATGGGGGTCGGGACTGAAGCTTTCTTT CASSSMGVGTEAFF - TRBJ1-1 TRBV27 - 14